This is a list of T cell receptor beta chains from one sample in a study of blood T cells in healthy people across ages. Via MiXCR, TCRdb re-called the 5' RACE reads, giving one row per CDR3 protein. Of about 1,500,000 distinct CDR3 sequences in the sample, about 30% are singletons; the top ten hold more than 6%. Material: blood. The receptors come from a woman aged 25-40 years in good health. Each CDR3 is given with its conserved first and last residue. The order of the fields is D gene, J gene, V gene, clone size, CDR3 length, CDR3 DNA, CDR3 protein. The D gene is left open where the match is weak. Where a row states a size, it is once, few, many or the class of an expanded clone; other rows omit it.

>-|TRBJ2-3|TRBV29-1|few|15
TGCAGCGTTGAAGTGGCGACAAGGCCCCCAGATACGCAGTATTTT
CSVEVATRPPDTQYF
>TRBD1|TRBJ2-7|TRBV6-6|few|17
TGTGCCAGCAGTCGTTCACCGGGACAGGGGAATGCCTACGAGCAGTACTTC
CASSRSPGQGNAYEQYF
>TRBD2|TRBJ2-5|TRBV6-1|-|16
TGTGCCAGCAGTGACCCAGCGGGAGGCCTCAGAGAGACCCAGTACTTC
CASSDPAGGLRETQYF
>TRBD2|TRBJ2-1|TRBV4-3|-|16
TGCGCCAGCAGCCAAGTTGGGACTAGCGGTAACAATGAGCAGTTCTTC
CASSQVGTSGNNEQFF
>-|TRBJ2-4|TRBV7-9|-|14
TGTGCCAGCAGCTCCTCGGGGGTGGGAAACATTCAGTACTTC
CASSSSGVGNIQYF
>-|TRBJ2-1|TRBV2|-|14
TGTGCCAGCAGTGAATTGGTGACTAGTGGTGAGCAGTTCTTC
CASSELVTSGEQFF
>TRBD1|TRBJ1-1|TRBV18|few|13
TGTGCCAGCTCACCAAGTTGGGACAGGGAAGCTTTCTTT
CASSPSWDREAFF
>-|TRBJ2-3|TRBV6-5|-|12
TGTGCCAGCAGTTCCCCCGGACATACGCAGTATTTT
CASSSPGHTQYF
>-|TRBJ1-2|TRBV4-3|few|14
TGCGCCAGCAGCCAAGCATCCCCATCCTATGGCTACACCTTC
CASSQASPSYGYTF
>TRBD1|TRBJ1-2|TRBV5-1|-|15
TGCGCCAGCAGCCTAGACAGGGGAGCTAACTATGGCTACACCTTC
CASSLDRGANYGYTF
>TRBD2|TRBJ2-7|TRBV6-6|once|14
TGTGCCAGCAGCGGCGGGAGTAGGTTGTACGAGCAGTACTTC
CASSGGSRLYEQYF
>TRBD2|TRBJ2-1|TRBV2|few|16
TGTGCCAGCAGTGACGGGACTAGCGGGGGTTATAATGAGCAGTTCTTC
CASSDGTSGGYNEQFF
>-|TRBJ2-3|TRBV27|-|14
TGTGCCAGCAGTTTCAGAAGGTTCACAGATACGCAGTATTTT
CASSFRRFTDTQYF
>-|TRBJ2-3|TRBV15|-|14
TGTGCCACCAGCAGAGATCGGGGGTGGGATACGCAGTATTTT
CATSRDRGWDTQYF
>-|TRBJ2-7|TRBV5-1|-|14
TGCGCCAGCAGCTTGGGAACAGCCAGAAGCGAGCAGTACTTC
CASSLGTARSEQYF
>-|TRBJ1-2|TRBV27|-|14
TGTGCCAGCAGTTTGAGGCAGGCGAGCTATGGCTACACCTTC
CASSLRQASYGYTF
>TRBD1|TRBJ1-5|TRBV7-2|few|17
TGTGCCAGCAGCTTAGGACAGGGGGTTGCTAGCAATCAGCCCCAGCATTTT
CASSLGQGVASNQPQHF
>-|TRBJ2-1|TRBV6-2/TRBV6-3|few|12
TGTGCCAGCAGACGACAGGACAATGAGCAGTTCTTC
CASRRQDNEQFF
>-|TRBJ2-7|TRBV28|few|13
TGTGCCAGCAGTTTCCCCGGACCCTACGAGCAGTACTTC
CASSFPGPYEQYF
>TRBD1|TRBJ2-6|TRBV12-3/TRBV12-4|many|18
TGTGCCAGCAGTCCCCTGACAGGGTTAAGCTCTGGGGCCAACGTCCTGACTTTC
CASSPLTGLSSGANVLTF
>TRBD2|TRBJ2-5|TRBV7-2|-|16
TGTGCCAGCAGCTTAACTAGCGGGCTTATTCCGGAGACCCAGTACTTC
CASSLTSGLIPETQYF
>-|TRBJ2-7|TRBV13|many|14
TGTGCCAGCAGCTTAGATGGGGAATTAGCCGAGCAGTACTTC
CASSLDGELAEQYF
>-|TRBJ1-2|TRBV5-1|few|15
TGCGCCAGCAGCTTGATACAGGAAGCAGTCTATGGCTACACCTTC
CASSLIQEAVYGYTF
>-|TRBJ2-5|TRBV6-5|-|15
TGTGCCAGCAGTTACTCGTATGTAGGCGAAGAGACCCAGTACTTC
CASSYSYVGEETQYF
>TRBD2|TRBJ2-1|TRBV11-2|many|17
TGTGCCAGCAGCAACGGTCCCATAGCGGGAACCTACAATGAGCAGTTCTTC
CASSNGPIAGTYNEQFF
>TRBD1|TRBJ2-1|TRBV3-1|-|14
TGTGCCAGCAGCCCCGGACAGGGGGGAAACATTCAGTTCTTC
CASSPGQGGNIQFF
>TRBD1|TRBJ2-5|TRBV29-1|many|14
TGCAGCGTTGTAAGACAGGGTGGACAAGAGACCCAGTACTTC
CSVVRQGGQETQYF
>TRBD2|TRBJ2-1|TRBV27|-|18
TGTGCCAGCAGTTACCGCCTTGTGGCGGGGGGTGTTTACAATGAGCAGTTCTTC
CASSYRLVAGGVYNEQFF
>-|TRBJ1-1|TRBV7-2|-|17
TGTGCCAGCAGCCGACGCCTGGGACGGGGCTCGGACACTGAAGCTTTCTTT
CASSRRLGRGSDTEAFF
>TRBD1|TRBJ2-4|TRBV12-3/TRBV12-4|-|13
TGTGCCAGCCGACAGGGCGTCCCTAGCATTCAGTACTTC
CASRQGVPSIQYF
>-|TRBJ2-7|TRBV20-1|few|15
TGCAGTGCTAGAGATGGGGACACTGGGGCCAACGAGCAGTACTTC
CSARDGDTGANEQYF
>-|TRBJ1-1|TRBV5-6|-|13
TGTGCCAGCAGTCAGGGGTTCTACACTGAAGCTTTCTTT
CASSQGFYTEAFF
>-|TRBJ2-2|TRBV19|-|15
TGTGCCAGTAGTATAACTCAGGGAAACACCGGGGAGCTGTTTTTT
CASSITQGNTGELFF
>-|TRBJ1-5|TRBV20-1|-|13
TGCAGTGCTAGCCCCGGGTTGAATCAGCCCCAGCATTTT
CSASPGLNQPQHF
>TRBD1|TRBJ2-1|TRBV2|many|16
TGTGCCAGCCCCACCCGAGCGGACAGGGACGGCGATGAGCAGTTCTTC
CASPTRADRDGDEQFF
>-|TRBJ1-1|TRBV9|-|13
TGTGCCAGCAGCGTAGACCCCGGGGGGCTGGCTTTCTTT
CASSVDPGGLAFF
>-|TRBJ2-3|TRBV20-1|few|15
TGCAGTGCTAGGGTTATTTGGCAGGGCACAGATACGCAGTATTTT
CSARVIWQGTDTQYF
>TRBD1|TRBJ1-1|TRBV5-5|-|14
TGTGCCAGCAGCTTGCCAGGGGGCAGGACTGAAGCTTTCTTT
CASSLPGGRTEAFF
>-|TRBJ2-3|TRBV4-3|-|16
TGCGCCAGCAGCCAAGACTACGGGGGATCTCCTAATACGCAGTATTTT
CASSQDYGGSPNTQYF
>TRBD2|TRBJ2-1|TRBV7-2|few|16
TGTGCCAGCAGCTTAGCGTCGGTAGCGGGAGCGAGGGAGCAGTTCTTC
CASSLASVAGAREQFF
>-|TRBJ2-7|TRBV20-1|-|15
TGCAGTGCTAGTCTACCGGGACTTGGCTCCTACGAGCAGTACTTC
CSASLPGLGSYEQYF
>-|TRBJ2-7|TRBV5-1|few|14
TGCGCCAGCAGCATAGCGACAAGCTCCTACGAGCAGTACTTC
CASSIATSSYEQYF
>-|TRBJ2-5|TRBV12-3/TRBV12-4|few|16
TGTGCCAGCAGACGGGGCTGGGAGGACGGACAAGAGACCCAGTACTTC
CASRRGWEDGQETQYF
>TRBD2|TRBJ2-3|TRBV5-1|many|14
TGTGCCAGCAGCTTAGCGGGTAACACAGATACGCAGTATTTT
CASSLAGNTDTQYF
>-|TRBJ2-4|TRBV7-2|few|18
TGTGCCAGCAGCTTAGGGGGGACCGGGGCCCGGTTCGGAAACATTCAGTACTTC
CASSLGGTGARFGNIQYF
>TRBD2|TRBJ2-7|TRBV7-6|many|14
TGTGCCAGCAGCTTTGGCCAGGGAGGGCTCGAGCAGTACTTC
CASSFGQGGLEQYF
>-|TRBJ1-2|TRBV28|few|12
TGTGCCAGCAGTTCCGGCCCTCAGAGCTACACCTTC
CASSSGPQSYTF
>-|TRBJ1-5|TRBV12-3/TRBV12-4|-|13
TGTGCCAGCAGTTACACAGATGGACAGCCCCAGCATTTT
CASSYTDGQPQHF
>-|TRBJ2-7|TRBV30|-|14
TGTGCCTGGAGTAAGGCAGGGATAACCTACGAGCAGTACTTC
CAWSKAGITYEQYF
>-|TRBJ2-7|TRBV6-5|many|15
TGTGCCAGCACCCCTGGAAACACCAACTCCTACGAGCAGTACTTC
CASTPGNTNSYEQYF
>TRBD1|TRBJ1-5|TRBV4-1|few|17
TGCGCCAGCAGCTCGCCGGGACAGGGGATGAGTTATCAGCCCCAGCATTTT
CASSSPGQGMSYQPQHF
>TRBD1|TRBJ1-1|TRBV5-1|-|13
TGCGCCAGCAGGGTGGACAGGGTGACTGAAGCTTCCTTT
CASRVDRVTEASF
>-|TRBJ1-5|TRBV28|few|14
TGTGCCAGCAGTTTAGGTCAACAATATCAGCCCCAGCATTTT
CASSLGQQYQPQHF
>-|TRBJ2-7|TRBV7-2|-|15
TGTGTCAGCAGCTTGAGGGGCGGGTCACAGTACGAGCAGTACTTC
CVSSLRGGSQYEQYF
>-|TRBJ1-2|TRBV4-1|few|12
TGCGCCAGCAGCCAAGGACCCACGGGCTACACCTTC
CASSQGPTGYTF
>-|TRBJ2-1|TRBV7-2|-|18
TGTGCCAGCAGCTCCCGGACGGATCGGGGGAGCTCCTACAATGAGCAGTTCTTC
CASSSRTDRGSSYNEQFF
>-|TRBJ2-1|TRBV4-2|few|15
TGTGCCAGCAGCCCGGCGGGACCGTCTTACAATGAGCAGTTCTTC
CASSPAGPSYNEQFF